This T cell receptor (beta chain) was identified during a study of blood T cell repertoires in COVID-19. At the level of the study: COVID-19 samples, acute and convalescent, were from the United States, Italy and Spain. PBMCs, B-cell-depleted T cells, or T cells were the source of the cDNA or gDNA that made up the material.

How the authors handled the data: Amplified reference gene primers provided the basis for estimating nucleated cell counts. Produced via immunoSEQ multiplex PCR; TCRdb's table is partial and in-frame only. The DNA gave D and trimming, while V, J and clone size come from that table. The repertoire has roughly 70,000 clones, around 89% of them found once; the top ten carry around 1.5%. CDR1 and CDR2 from the germline V gene are MNHEY and SMNVEV (reference sequence). The V end lost 3 bases, the J end lost 5 bases, and 14 bases lay between the germline ends. The CDR3 is 15 residues long. The chain has TRBV27 and TRBJ2-1; D might be TRBD1 (5 bases). The clonotype was recovered from a human donor in a cohort sampled during active COVID-19. The sequenced sample was peripheral blood. For the CDR3, the DNA is TGTGCCAGCAGTTTGCTGCTTAAGGGGAACAATGAGCAGTTCTTC. Protein sequence: CASSLLLKGNNEQFF.